This T cell receptor beta chain stems from a study of shared clonotypes between healthy human individuals. Generated by immunoSEQ multiplex PCR, the TCRdb table keeps only in-frame clones and is missing some. This table holds hundreds of thousands of clones, approximately 95% found once. The CDR3 is 10 amino acids. In germline, CDR1 is DFQATT, CDR2 SNEGSKA (reference sequence). V dropped 3 bases and J dropped 9 bases, with 8 bases sitting between them. The source of this sequence is a young woman in good health. Sample: naive CD4+ T cells sorted from blood. Indicated subset: CD45RA+ positively selected. The gene calls are TRBV20-1 and TRBJ1-1; D ambiguous. Here the CDR3 DNA reads TGCAGTGCTAGTCCTCACAAAGCTTTCTTT. Amino acid sequence: CSASPHKAFF.